The 22 T cell receptor beta chains in this list originate from one sample, sequenced in a study of response to subunit inactivated influenza vaccine. From the RT-PCR reads, TCRdb called clonotypes with MiXCR, one entry per CDR3 protein. Among around 180,000 distinct CDR3 sequences, 7.5% to 10% were seen once, and the ten largest hold approximately 11%. Sequencing used non-naive T cells sorted from PBMCs, obtained on the day of vaccination. The receptors come from a man aged 50 to 60 who received an inactivated influenza vaccine.

This clonotype has just a few counts. The V gene is TRBV28, the J gene TRBJ2-1, with TRBD2 matching over 10 bases. CDR1 and CDR2 from the germline V gene are MDHEN and SYDVKM. This CDR3 is built from 17 residues. With 4 bases clipped from V and 8 bases from J, the junction kept 14 bases outside the gene matches. Written as DNA, the CDR3 is TGTGCCAGCAGTTGGCTAGCGGGAGCCACTAGGAGCGATGAGCAGTTCTTC. Amino acid sequence: CASSWLAGATRSDEQFF.

The chain has TRBV12-3 or TRBV12-4 and TRBJ2-7, with TRBD2 matching over 7 bases. This CDR3 spans 15 amino acids. Trimming took 2 bases from V and 6 from J; bases not matched to a gene: 10. DNA for the CDR3: TGTGCCAGCAGTTTACGGCTCGGGGGGATCGGCGAGCAGTACTTC. Translated, it gives CASSLRLGGIGEQYF.

This clonotype has ten or more counts. The gene calls are TRBV27 and TRBJ2-7; unclear D gene. Trimming took off 0 bases at V and 3 bases at J, with 6 bases between the two ends. CDR1 is MNHEY, CDR2 SMNVEV, per germline (reference sequence). The CDR3 totals 13 residues. The CDR3 bases are TGTGCCAGCAGTTTATCGCACGGCTACGAGCAGTACTTC. Amino acids: CASSLSHGYEQYF.

As to this clonotype: The CDR3 does not close with the conserved phenylalanine or tryptophan, likely indicating a read error. The genes are TRBV20-1 and TRBJ2-3; D perhaps matches TRBD2 (6 bases). Looked up from germline, CDR1 is DFQATT and CDR2 is SNEGSKA (reference sequence). Trimming stripped 0 bases from V and 2 bases from J, with 15 bases between. The CDR3 has 16 residues. The CDR3 coding sequence is TGCAGTGCTAGAGACTTGCGGACTATACACACAGATACGCAGTATTCT. Its translation is CSARDLRTIHTDTQYS.

This sequence joins TRBV7-3 and TRBJ2-3; D unresolved. Trimming removed 5 bases at V and 3 bases at J, with 15 bases between. Germline CDR1 and CDR2: SGHTA and FQGTGA. The CDR3 sequence is 15 residues long. The CDR3 here is CASSPLGQSTDTQYF. The CDR3 DNA sequence: TGTGCCAGCAGCCCACTCGGGCAGAGTACAGATACGCAGTATTTT.

A few counts support this clonotype. This chain joins TRBV7-2 and TRBJ2-2; the D is unclear. V lost 2 bases and J lost 5, with 9 bases in between. The CDR3 has 14 residues. CDR1 SGHTA and CDR2 FQGNSA come from the germline V gene. CDR3 nucleotides: TGTGCCAGCAGCTTACCCGCTTTGACCGGGGAGCTGTTTTTT. It translates to CASSLPALTGELFF.

The chain links TRBV12-3 or TRBV12-4 to TRBJ1-1; weak D call: TRBD1 (6 bases). The CDR3 length is 14 residues. Trimming left V 1 base short and J 8 bases short, with 14 bases between. The CDR3 sequence is CASSLGQTGSEAFF. The CDR3 DNA sequence: TGTGCCAGCAGTTTAGGCCAAACAGGGTCCGAAGCTTTCTTT.

V and J are TRBV27 and TRBJ2-7; 12 bases align to TRBD2. V dropped 2 bases and J dropped 5; count of bases not matched to a gene: 4. The CDR3 loop spans 15 amino acids. CDR1 and CDR2 from the germline V gene are MNHEY and SMNVEV (reference sequence). CDR3 sequence reads: CASSLRLAGGNEQYF. The CDR3 coding sequence is TGTGCCAGCAGTTTACGGCTAGCGGGAGGGAACGAGCAGTACTTC.

Here the CDR3 DNA reads TGTGCCAGCAGTGAAATGGGGCCGCCGACCTCAGACTATGGCTACACCTTC. Translating gives CASSEMGPPTSDYGYTF. The rearrangement links TRBV2 to TRBJ1-2, with D possibly being TRBD1 (5 bases). Trimming cost V 2 bases and J 3 bases, with 19 bases left between them. Germline V gene lookup returns CDR1 SNHLY and CDR2 FYNNEI. The CDR3 contains 17 residues.

This clonotype was recorded at least ten times. The CDR3: CASSRGTSDTGELFF. As DNA, the CDR3 is TGTGCCAGCAGTCGGGGGACTAGCGACACCGGGGAGCTGTTTTTT. V usage is TRBV27 and J usage is TRBJ2-2, with 10 positions matching TRBD2. With V trimmed by 5 bases and J by 3 bases, 3 bases remained unmatched. Germline loops: CDR1 MNHEY, CDR2 SMNVEV (reference sequence). This CDR3 is built from 15 residues.

This clonotype was detected ten times or more. The chain carries TRBV12-3 or TRBV12-4 and TRBJ2-5; D is uncertain. The CDR3 is 14 amino acids. V lost 6 bases, J lost 5 bases, and 16 bases lay in between. CDR3 in DNA: TGTGCCAGCAGCAACCGGTTAGGGCTGGAGACCCAGTACTTC. Residues: CASSNRLGLETQYF.

This chain uses TRBV7-8 with TRBJ2-5; 7 bases are shared with TRBD1. CDR1 is SGHVS and CDR2 is FQNEAQ in the germline V gene. J lost 2 bases, V lost 3 bases, and 6 bases had no gene match. CDR3 length: 15 residues. This CDR3 reads CASSFDRVRQETQYF. The CDR3 region has the DNA TGTGCCAGCAGCTTTGACAGGGTACGGCAAGAGACCCAGTACTTC.

This clonotype was counted between two and nine times. V usage is TRBV5-6 and J usage is TRBJ2-2, with D unclear. The CDR3 has 15 residues. Germline V lookup: CDR1 SGHDT, CDR2 YYEEEE. V lost 0 bases, J lost 2 bases, and 8 bases lay in between. In DNA, the CDR3 is TGTGCCAGCAGCTTGGCCCAGTTTAACACCGGGGAGCTGTTTTTT. This codes for CASSLAQFNTGELFF.

This clonotype was detected only once. The chain couples TRBV20-1 to TRBJ2-3; D is uncertain. Germline V lookup: CDR1 DFQATT, CDR2 SNEGSKA (reference sequence). V was shortened by 3 bases and J by 4 bases, with 5 bases between the two germline ends. CDR3 length equals 11 residues. The CDR3 nucleotides are TGCAGTGCTAGCGTGTCAGATACGCAGTATTTT. It codes for CSASVSDTQYF.

This clonotype appeared many times. V is TRBV6-5 and J is TRBJ2-7, with D tentatively TRBD1 (6 bases). The germline gives CDR1 MNHEY, CDR2 SVGAGI. The CDR3 is 12 amino acids. Trimming removed 4 bases at V and 3 bases at J, with 7 bases between. CDR3 in DNA: TGTGCCAGCAGTTGGGACAACTACGAGCAGTACTTC. This codes for CASSWDNYEQYF.

This clonotype has more than one count but fewer than ten. The gene calls are TRBV14 and TRBJ2-7; 7 nucleotides agree with TRBD1. Germline V gives CDR1 SGHDN, CDR2 FVKESK. This CDR3 region has 13 residues. Trimming took 5 bases from V and 8 from J; bases not matched to a gene: 9. In nucleotides, the CDR3 is TGTGCCAGCAGCAAAGGGACAGTTGGGAAGCAGTACTTC. Residues: CASSKGTVGKQYF.

The table lists this clonotype with many counts. The gene calls are TRBV5-1 and TRBJ2-1, with 8 bases identical to TRBD1. CDR1 and CDR2 (germline): SGHRS, YFSETQ. The CDR3 spans 16 residues. V lost 0 bases, J lost 2 bases, and 4 bases stayed unmatched. The CDR3 DNA follows: TGCGCCAGCAGCTTGGGGTCGGGACAGGCCTACAATGAGCAGTTCTTC. Residues: CASSLGSGQAYNEQFF.

The V gene is TRBV20-1, the J gene TRBJ2-7; D remains ambiguous. With 0 bases removed from V and 7 bases from J, the gap between germline ends came to 28 bases. The length of the CDR3 is 18 residues. Germline V gene sequence: CDR1 DFQATT, CDR2 SNEGSKA (reference sequence). CDR3 loop: CSARDIGKHPLLLREQYF. In DNA form, the CDR3 reads TGCAGTGCTAGAGATATAGGGAAACATCCCCTCTTACTACGGGAGCAGTACTTC.

This clonotype was counted between two and nine times. J is TRBJ1-4 and V is TRBV12-3 or TRBV12-4, with D unresolved. This CDR3 is built from 12 residues. V was cut by 6 bases and J by 5 bases, with 7 bases left in between. The CDR3 is CASRFPNEKLFF. The CDR3 DNA sequence: TGTGCCAGCAGGTTCCCGAATGAAAAACTGTTTTTT.

This clonotype was detected only a few times. The genes are TRBV24-1 and TRBJ2-3, with D perhaps TRBD2 (6 bases). Germline V gene sequence: CDR1 KGHDR, CDR2 SFDVKD. V was cut by 3 bases and J by 7 bases, with 16 bases left in between. The CDR3 spans 15 residues. CDR3 in DNA: TGTGCCACCAGTGATGGCGGGACCGCCGGGTATACGCAGTATTTT. Translated: CATSDGGTAGYTQYF.

A few counts support this clonotype. This chain connects TRBV19 to TRBJ2-1; tentative D call: TRBD1 (6 bases). Germline CDR1 and CDR2: LNHDA and SQIVND (reference sequence). CDR3 length: 14 residues. V was shortened by 5 bases and J by 7 bases, with 15 bases between the two germline ends. The CDR3 bases are TGTGCCAGTAGTGCACAGACAGGTCTTAATGAGCAGTTCTTC. Its translation: CASSAQTGLNEQFF.

This clonotype was found a few times. The V call is TRBV20-1, the J call TRBJ1-1; D perhaps matches TRBD1 (5 bases). Trimming shortened V by 0 bases and J by 8 bases, and 13 bases separated the two germline ends. This CDR3 is 13 amino acids long. Germline CDR1 and CDR2: DFQATT and SNEGSKA (reference sequence). The CDR3 sequence: CSARDKGRREAFF. The CDR3 bases are TGCAGTGCTAGAGATAAGGGGCGGCGAGAAGCTTTCTTT.